This TCR beta chain comes out of a study of immune evolution from preneoplasia to lung adenocarcinoma. Method: immunoSEQ multiplex PCR; TCRdb's copy keeps in-frame clones and lacks some. The profile covers roughly 2,000 clones, with about 79% appearing a single time and about 2.4% taken by the ten largest. The CDR3 sequence is 17 residues long. V was clipped by 5 bases and J by 6 bases; unmatched bases: 15. The germline V gene has CDR1 SGHVS and CDR2 FQNEAQ. Patients had resection in Japan or China between the mid-2010s and the late 2010s. The receptor's source is a person between 50 and 60 years old with lung adenocarcinoma. The sequenced sample consisted of FFPE invasive lung adenocarcinoma tissue. V is TRBV7-8 and J is TRBJ1-4, with 7 bases aligning to TRBD1. The chain's CDR3 is CASSPRGSGTADEKLFF. The CDR3 DNA follows: TGTGCCAGCAGCCCTAGAGGGTCCGGGACAGCCGATGAAAAACTGTTTTTT.